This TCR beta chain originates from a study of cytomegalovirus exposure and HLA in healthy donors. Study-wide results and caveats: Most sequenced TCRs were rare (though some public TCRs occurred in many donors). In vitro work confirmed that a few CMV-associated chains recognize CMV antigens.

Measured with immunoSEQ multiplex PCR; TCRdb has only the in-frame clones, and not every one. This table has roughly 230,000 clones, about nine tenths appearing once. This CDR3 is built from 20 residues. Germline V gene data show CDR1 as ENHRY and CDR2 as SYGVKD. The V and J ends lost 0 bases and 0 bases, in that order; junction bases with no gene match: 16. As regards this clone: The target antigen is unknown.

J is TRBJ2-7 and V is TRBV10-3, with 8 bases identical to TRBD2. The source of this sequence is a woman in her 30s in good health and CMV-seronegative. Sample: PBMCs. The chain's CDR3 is CAISESVGSGISGSSYEQYF. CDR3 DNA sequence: TGTGCCATCAGTGAGTCGGTCGGTAGCGGGATATCGGGCTCCTCCTACGAGCAGTACTTC.